The 12 T cell receptor beta chains below all came from one sample that was sequenced in a study of T cells in Graves' hyperthyroidism and ophthalmopathy (dated by TCRdb to 2018 to 2020). Libraries were constructed by multiplex PCR. Data came from an Illumina HiSeq 2000. The TCR beta CDR3 regions were amplified from RNA transcripts. The TCR CDR3 was subjected to a first round of RT-PCR using the HTBI primer set and the Qiagen OneStep RT-PCR kit. TCRdb reprocessed the public reads (quality trimming at Q25 with fastp, clone calling with MiXCR) and kept in-frame beta chains. Here each entry gathers all rows of one CDR3 protein and keeps the most common genes and DNA. The sample contains about 380,000 distinct CDR3 sequences, around 20% of them found a single time. The top ten clones comprise around two fifths of the sample. The source material was blood. The receptors stem from a man aged 18 to 35 with Graves' ophthalmopathy.

This clonotype occurred many times. This sequence joins TRBV28 and TRBJ1-6; no definite D call. The CDR3 length is 12 residues. V was pared by 4 bases and J by 9 bases, with 7 bases between. Germline CDR1 MDHEN, CDR2 SYDVKM. CDR3 DNA: TGTGCCAGCAGTTCGACTACTTCACCCCTCCACTTT. Protein: CASSSTTSPLHF.

This clonotype was counted only a few times. The chain joins TRBV15 to TRBJ2-7; tentative D call: TRBD1 (6 bases). Germline assignment: CDR1 LNHNV and CDR2 YYDKDF (reference sequence). The V gene lost 0 bases and the J gene lost 6 bases, with 9 bases spanning the gap. The CDR3 runs 13 residues. The CDR3 DNA reads TGTGCCACCAGCAGAGAGGTGGACAGCGAGCAGTACTTC. Residues: CATSREVDSEQYF.

This sequence joins TRBV10-2 and TRBJ2-7; D not certain. Germline CDR1 is WSHSY and CDR2 is SAAADI. V was trimmed by 1 base and J by 2 bases, leaving 6 bases between them. The CDR3 covers 13 residues. CDR3 in amino acids: CASSELGTYEQYF. The CDR3 DNA follows: TGCGCCAGCAGTGAGTTAGGGACCTACGAGCAGTACTTC.

Ten or more counts support this clonotype. The chain employs TRBV20-1 and TRBJ2-1; no firm D call. The V gene lost 0 bases and the J gene lost 11 bases, with 14 bases spanning the gap. This CDR3 is 13 amino acids long. Germline CDR1 reads DFQATT; CDR2 reads SNEGSKA (reference sequence). CDR3 sequence (DNA): TGCAGTGCTAGAGATTTGGCAACTACTCAGCAGTTCTTC. Residues: CSARDLATTQQFF.

The sample holds many counts of this clonotype. The chain has TRBV20-1 and TRBJ1-1; TRBD1 is a possible D gene (6 bases). In germline, CDR1 is DFQATT, CDR2 SNEGSKA (reference sequence). This CDR3 region has 11 residues. V was trimmed by 5 bases and J by 9 bases, leaving 13 bases between them. CDR3 bases: TGCAGTGCTGACGACGACAGGAAAGCTTTCTTT. Translated: CSADDDRKAFF.

The sample holds a few counts of this clonotype. The gene calls are TRBV6-1 and TRBJ2-1; D unresolved. The CDR3 spans 18 residues. V was clipped by 6 bases and J by 0 bases, with 21 bases between them. Germline V lookup: CDR1 MNHNS, CDR2 SASEGT. CDR3 sequence: CASRLPLSGSSSYNEQFF. CDR3 nucleotides: TGTGCCAGCAGATTGCCCCTCTCCGGGTCAAGCTCCTACAATGAGCAGTTCTTC.

The V gene is TRBV18, the J gene TRBJ2-1; D perhaps matches TRBD1 (5 bases). From germline, CDR1 is KGHSH and CDR2 LQKENI. This CDR3 is 16 amino acids long. The V gene lost 0 bases and the J gene lost 8 bases, with 17 bases spanning the gap. As DNA, the CDR3 is TGTGCCAGCTCACCACCGGCCGGCACAGGTCTCCATGAGCAGTTCTTC. Protein: CASSPPAGTGLHEQFF.

This clonotype was found many times. The V call is TRBV5-1, the J call TRBJ1-1, with 10 bases fitting TRBD1. CDR1 is SGHRS, CDR2 YFSETQ, per germline. The ends lost 4 bases at V and 2 bases at J; junction bases unmatched: 8. The CDR3 runs to 16 residues. The CDR3 loop reads CASSPGTGAFNTEAFF. The CDR3 coding sequence is TGCGCCAGCAGCCCCGGGACAGGGGCGTTTAACACTGAAGCTTTCTTT.

In its sample, this clonotype was seen many times. The chain links TRBV7-2 to TRBJ1-4; D is uncertain. Germline V gene sequence: CDR1 SGHTA, CDR2 FQGNSA. The CDR3 length is 15 residues. The V gene lost 0 bases and the J gene lost 7 bases, with 12 bases spanning the gap. The CDR3 loop reads CASSLALAWGEKLFF. CDR3 coding DNA: TGTGCCAGCAGCTTAGCTTTGGCGTGGGGTGAAAAACTGTTTTTT.

This clonotype has more than one count but fewer than ten. The gene calls are TRBV12-3 or TRBV12-4 and TRBJ2-7; TRBD1 or TRBD2 may be the D gene (5 bases each). V was clipped by 5 bases and J by 2 bases, with 13 bases between them. The CDR3 runs to 14 residues. CDR3 bases: TGTGCCAGCAGTGATCGGGACGGAGCCTACGAGCAGTACTTC. Its protein product is CASSDRDGAYEQYF.

Many counts were recorded for this clonotype. The rearrangement joins TRBV7-9 to TRBJ1-2; D remains ambiguous. The CDR3 length is 12 residues. Germline V gene data show CDR1 as SEHNR and CDR2 as FQNEAQ (reference sequence). V was cut by 3 bases and J by 5 bases, with 7 bases left in between. DNA for the CDR3: TGTGCCAGCAGCTTCCAACAGTATGGCTACACCTTC. It codes for CASSFQQYGYTF.

This clonotype was detected a few times. The CDR3 coding sequence is TGTGCCAGCAGCTTAGACGGACAGTTCCAGTACTTC. Its translation is CASSLDGQFQYF. This rearrangement joins TRBV11-3 to TRBJ2-5, with a weak D call TRBD1 (6 bases). CDR1 is SGHNT and CDR2 is YENEEA in the germline V gene. Trimming removed 0 bases at V and 10 bases at J, with 9 bases between. This CDR3 region has 12 residues.